This TCR beta chain was recorded in a study of control samples from healthy donors and cancer patients. Germline CDR1 and CDR2: MNHEY and SVGAGI. CDR3 length: 15 residues. The ends lost 6 bases at V and 5 bases at J; junction bases unmatched: 11. The assay was immunoSEQ multiplex PCR, and TCRdb's table has in-frame clones only and misses some. Of around 79,000 clones detected, 93% appear once; the ten largest clones hold over 0.95%. The sample comprised PBMCs. This receptor was obtained from a woman in her thirties or forties with lung cancer. The chain uses TRBV6-5 and TRBJ1-2, with 8 bases fitting TRBD1. The CDR3: CASSPYETGVYGYTF. As DNA, the CDR3 is TGTGCCAGCAGCCCCTATGAGACAGGGGTTTATGGCTACACCTTC.